These T cell receptor beta chains were read from a single sample in a study of immune evolution from preneoplasia to lung adenocarcinoma. The method was immunoSEQ multiplex PCR; TCRdb's version includes in-frame clones alone and lacks a portion of them. This table holds 20,000 to 30,000 clones, about 76% found once. The material sequenced was FFPE invasive lung adenocarcinoma tissue. Receptors originate from a person between 60 and 70 years old with invasive lung adenocarcinoma. Some clones in this sample may be carry-over from other donors' samples. CDR3s include the opening cysteine and the closing phenylalanine or tryptophan. D genes are given only for firm matches. Clone size, where shown, is once, few, many, or a class for clones that have expanded.

d_gene,abundance,v_gene,j_gene,CDR3nt,CDR3aa
.,.,TRBV28,TRBJ2-4,TGTGCCAGCAGCACTCCCAAGACTAGGGGAAACATTCAGTACTTC,CASSTPKTRGNIQYF
.,.,TRBV28,TRBJ2-7,TGTGCCAGCAGTCCTCCGGGGTACGAGCAGTACTTC,CASSPPGYEQYF
.,.,TRBV18,TRBJ1-1,TGTGCCAGCTCACCCCAGAGGAACACTGAAGCTTTCTTT,CASSPQRNTEAFF
TRBD2,large,TRBV18,TRBJ2-7,TGTGCCAGCTCATCCCAAGGGAGGGATTACGAGCAGTACTTC,CASSSQGRDYEQYF
.,.,TRBV5-1,TRBJ1-3,TGCGCCAGCAGCTTGGTGCAGCACAGAAACTCTGGAAACACCATATATTTT,CASSLVQHRNSGNTIYF
.,.,TRBV28,TRBJ2-3,TGTGCCAGCAGTTCCTCATCCGGAACTAGCACAGATACGCAGTATTTT,CASSSSSGTSTDTQYF
.,.,TRBV11-2,TRBJ1-2,TGTGCCAGCAGCTTAACAGGTCACTATGGCTACACCTTC,CASSLTGHYGYTF
.,.,TRBV5-4,TRBJ1-1,TGTGCCAGCAGCTTGCAACAGACCATGAACACTGAAGCTTTCTTT,CASSLQQTMNTEAFF
TRBD2,.,TRBV4-2,TRBJ2-5,TGTGCCAGCAGTCGCAGGGGGGGCCCCGGACTAGCGGGAGTTCGAGAGACCCAGTACTTC,CASSRRGGPGLAGVRETQYF
.,medium-sized,TRBV15,TRBJ2-7,TGTGCCACCAGCAGAGGCGGGGCGGACGACGAGCAGTACTTC,CATSRGGADDEQYF
.,.,TRBV2,TRBJ2-4,TGTGCCAGCAGTGAAACCATGGGCGGGGCGGGGAACATTCAGTACTTC,CASSETMGGAGNIQYF
.,.,TRBV7-9,TRBJ2-3,TGTGCCAGCAGCTTAGCCGTAGGTCAAGAATGGGATACGCAGTATTTT,CASSLAVGQEWDTQYF
.,.,TRBV19,TRBJ2-7,TGTGCCAGTAGTAAGGGCCTCTCCTACGAGCAGTACTTC,CASSKGLSYEQYF
TRBD1,.,TRBV9,TRBJ2-5,TGTGCCAGCAGCGATGGGACAGGGCCGGAGACCCAGTACTTC,CASSDGTGPETQYF
TRBD2,.,TRBV10-2,TRBJ2-3,TGCGCCAGTAGCGGGCGACGCACAGATACGCAGTATTTT,CASSGRRTDTQYF
.,medium-sized,TRBV19,TRBJ1-2,TGTGCCAACACAATCATAGACGCTAACTATGGCTACACCTTC,CANTIIDANYGYTF
TRBD2,.,TRBV27,TRBJ2-2,TGTGCCAGCAGGTGGACTAGCCGCACCGGGGAGCTGTTTTTT,CASRWTSRTGELFF
.,once,TRBV28,TRBJ2-2,TGTGCCAGCAGTCCCCCGCCCCCGAGAGGGCTGTTTTTT,CASSPPPPRGLFF
.,.,TRBV28,TRBJ1-1,TGTGCCAGCAGCTCGGTTGACACTAAAGCTTTCTTT,CASSSVDTKAFF
.,.,TRBV29-1,TRBJ2-5,TGCAGCGTTGGGCCCAAGAAGACCCAGTACTTC,CSVGPKKTQYF
.,.,TRBV6-4,TRBJ2-6,TGTGCCAGCAGTCCCGGCCCTGGGGCCAACGTCCTGACTTTC,CASSPGPGANVLTF
.,few,TRBV11-2,TRBJ2-3,TGTGCCAGCAGCCCAAGGGGCGGAATCACAGATACGCAGTATTTT,CASSPRGGITDTQYF
.,.,TRBV6-1,TRBJ2-1,TGTGCCAGCAGTGTGATAGTTGCGAATGAGCAGTTCTTC,CASSVIVANEQFF
.,once,TRBV5-6,TRBJ1-2,TGTGCCAGCAGCCTCATGACTCGTCGCAACTATGGCTACACCTTC,CASSLMTRRNYGYTF
.,.,TRBV7-8,TRBJ2-5,TGTGCCAGCAGCTTAGGTGGGGCTGAACAAGAGACCCAGTACTTC,CASSLGGAEQETQYF
TRBD1,.,TRBV19,TRBJ2-3,TGTGCCAGCGGGGACAGGGGCACAGATACGCAGTATTTT,CASGDRGTDTQYF
TRBD2,.,TRBV10-3,TRBJ2-1,TGTGCCATCAGGGAAAATAGCGGGAATAAGCAGTTCTTC,CAIRENSGNKQFF
TRBD2,.,TRBV7-8,TRBJ2-3,TGTGCCAGCAGCCCGCGGACTAGCGGGAATATAGATACGCAGTATTTT,CASSPRTSGNIDTQYF
.,.,TRBV7-6,TRBJ2-2,TGTGCCAGCAGCCCCCTCGTGGAGGCCGGGGAGCTGTTTTTT,CASSPLVEAGELFF
.,once,TRBV7-2,TRBJ2-2,TGTGCCAGCAGCTTCCCGTGGCAGGGAGACACCGGGGAGCTGTTTTTT,CASSFPWQGDTGELFF
.,.,TRBV7-9,TRBJ1-4,TGTGCCAGCAGCACCTACACAGCAACTAATGAAAAACTGTTTTTT,CASSTYTATNEKLFF
.,.,TRBV19,TRBJ1-1,TGTGCCAGTAGTGTATCCCACATACAGGGCTTTAACACTGAAGCTTTCTTT,CASSVSHIQGFNTEAFF
.,.,TRBV18,TRBJ1-5,TGTGCCAGCTCACCAGACAGCAATCAGCCCCAGCATTTT,CASSPDSNQPQHF
.,.,TRBV5-5,TRBJ2-7,TGTGCCAGCAGCTTGGAATATGGGCAGGGCGAGCAGTACTTC,CASSLEYGQGEQYF
.,.,TRBV29-1,TRBJ2-5,TGCAGCGTTGAACAACGCCAAGAGACCCAGTACTTC,CSVEQRQETQYF
.,.,TRBV5-4,TRBJ2-2,TGTGCCAGCAGCTTTGACGGTCAGAACACCGGGGAGCTGTTTTTT,CASSFDGQNTGELFF
.,.,TRBV9,TRBJ2-5,TGTGCCAGCAGCGGGGAGGGGGCAGGGGGCCGGACCCAGTACTTC,CASSGEGAGGRTQYF